This record concerns one T cell receptor (beta chain) sequence. Construction of TCR beta libraries relied on iRepertoire HTBI primers and on Arm-PCR targeting CDR3 regions. In the original analysis: Identified across the samples were 62 TRBV segments and roughly 13 TRBJ segments. TCRdb called the multiplex PCR reads again in MiXCR, with one record for every CDR3 protein. The V and J calls shown here were made by TCRdb, not taken from the authors' results. The data show hundreds of thousands of distinct CDR3 sequences, roughly 20% seen once. The CDR3 covers 14 residues. Trimming pared 3 bases from V and 5 bases from J, leaving 14 bases between. Germline loops: CDR1 SGDLS, CDR2 YYNGEE. The source of the sample is a study of regulatory T cells in long-lasting Graves disease. Looking at the study overall: Disease was considered persistent Graves' disease after over 5 years of antithyroid drugs (with positive TSH receptor antibodies).

Specified time point: persistent/refractory GD, antithyroid drugs over 5 years with positive TRAb. Making the TCR library involved RNA that had been extracted from PBMCs. It was American Thyroid Association guidelines that determined Graves' disease diagnosis. The input for sequencing was peripheral blood mononuclear cells (PBMCs), taken when the disease was refractory, from a patient treated with antithyroid drugs. This chain connects TRBV9 to TRBJ2-5; D ambiguous. The TCR sequence derives from a female donor with Graves disease. Here the CDR3 reads CASSALPGSETQYF. The CDR3 DNA reads as TGTGCCAGCAGCGCCCTACCCGGGTCGGAGACCCAGTACTTC.